This passage covers 27 T cell receptor beta chains from one sample sequenced in a study of T cells in Graves' hyperthyroidism and ophthalmopathy. It was RNA transcripts that yielded the amplified TCR beta CDR3 regions. A first-round RT-PCR of the TCR CDR3 used the HTBI primer set. One entry per CDR3 protein results from TCRdb running MiXCR on the multiplex PCR reads. The sample consists of 450,000 to 550,000 distinct CDR3 sequences, around 22% of them appearing once. The material sequenced was blood. The receptor source for this set is a young woman with Graves' ophthalmopathy.

This clonotype came up many times. The chain joins TRBV2 to TRBJ1-5; D is unclear. V was clipped by 3 bases and J by 4 bases, with 7 bases between them. Germline V lookup: CDR1 SNHLY, CDR2 FYNNEI. There are 13 residues in the CDR3. Here the CDR3 DNA reads TGTGCCAGCAGTGATAGGTTAAATCAGCCCCAGCATTTT. Its translation is CASSDRLNQPQHF.

The CDR3 region is CATRRQMNTEAFF. The DNA for the CDR3 is TGTGCCACCAGAAGACAAATGAACACTGAAGCTTTCTTT. The chain uses TRBV19 and TRBJ1-1; D is undetermined. Germline-derived CDR1 and CDR2 are LNHDA and SQIVND (reference sequence). This CDR3 is built from 13 residues. Trimming pared 10 bases from V and 0 bases from J, leaving 12 bases between.

This clonotype was seen repeatedly, ten times or more. The J gene is TRBJ1-5, the V gene TRBV10-3, with a tentative D call TRBD1 (6 bases). The ends were cut back, 10 bases at V and 3 bases at J, with 13 bases in the middle. Germline V gives CDR1 ENHRY, CDR2 SYGVKD. The CDR3 runs to 13 residues. CDR3 DNA: TGTGCCACCCGACAGGACCTCAATCAGCCCCAGCATTTT. Amino acid sequence: CATRQDLNQPQHF.

This clonotype was observed at least ten times. This CDR3 reads CASSLRVTQPQETQYF. The DNA for the CDR3 is TGTGCCAGCAGCTTACGTGTGACACAACCACAAGAGACCCAGTACTTC. The chain joins TRBV7-2 to TRBJ2-5; no clear D gene. The CDR3 has 16 residues. Trimming removed 2 bases from V and 2 bases from J, with 15 bases in between. Germline CDR1 is SGHTA and CDR2 is FQGNSA.

In this sample, this clonotype turned up many times. The CDR3 coding sequence is TGTGCCATCAGACGGACGGGGAACTATGGCTACACCTTC. This codes for CAIRRTGNYGYTF. The chain joins TRBV10-3 to TRBJ1-2, with D uncertain. Per the germline V gene, CDR1 is ENHRY and CDR2 is SYGVKD. Trimming left V 6 bases short and J 2 bases short, with 10 bases between. This CDR3 comprises 13 residues.

This clonotype has a count of ten or more. J is TRBJ2-5 and V is TRBV20-1; a weak D match, TRBD2 (6 bases). Trimming left V 3 bases short and J 2 bases short, with 28 bases between. The CDR3 length is 19 residues. Germline CDR1 DFQATT, CDR2 SNEGSKA (reference sequence). In nucleotides, the CDR3 is TGCAGTGCTAGTGATGGGACTTATACCGGCGGCCCAACACAAGAGACCCAGTACTTC. Translated, it gives CSASDGTYTGGPTQETQYF.

This clonotype was counted a few times. The rearrangement links TRBV30 to TRBJ1-5; 9 bases line up with TRBD1. Germline V gives CDR1 GTSNPN, CDR2 SVGIG (reference sequence). Unmatched junction bases numbered 9, after V lost 2 bases and J lost 4 bases. This CDR3 has 16 residues. CDR3 region: CAWSPRKTGGNQPQHF. The CDR3 coding sequence is TGTGCCTGGAGTCCCCGTAAGACAGGGGGGAATCAGCCCCAGCATTTT. The complete variable domain, with remaining parts taken from reference TRBV30 and TRBJ1-5, reads SQTIHQWPATLVQPVGSPLSLECTVEGTSNPNLYWYRQAAGRGLQLLFYSVGIGQISSEVPQNLSASRPQDRQFILSSKKLLLSDSGFYLCAWSPRKTGGNQPQHFGDGTRLSIL.

There are many counts of this clonotype. This rearrangement joins TRBV13 to TRBJ2-7; D may correspond to TRBD1 or TRBD2 (5 bases each). The CDR3 is 17 amino acids. Germline V gives CDR1 PRHDT, CDR2 FYEKMQ (reference sequence). With 6 bases removed from V and 2 bases from J, the gap between germline ends came to 23 bases. The CDR3 DNA reads TGTGCCAGCAGACCCGGGGACGGGCTCATACGACCCTACGAGCAGTACTTC. Encoded protein: CASRPGDGLIRPYEQYF. Together with reference TRBV13 and TRBJ2-7, the CDR3 gives the full variable domain: AAGVIQSPRHLIKEKRETATLKCYPIPRHDTVYWYQQGPGQDPQFLISFYEKMQSDKGSIPDRFSAQQFSDYHSELNMSSLELGDSALYFCASRPGDGLIRPYEQYFGPGTRLTVT.

This rearrangement joins TRBV2 to TRBJ1-3, with unresolved D. The CDR3 has 17 amino acids. The V end lost 10 bases, the J end lost 2 bases, and 24 bases lay between the germline ends. The germline V gene encodes CDR1 SNHLY and CDR2 FYNNEI. The CDR3 DNA reads TGTGCCACCACCCAGGCGAACCCCTATCGAACTGGAAACACCATATATTTT. This encodes CATTQANPYRTGNTIYF. The whole variable domain, remainder taken from reference TRBV2 and TRBJ1-3, is EPEVTQTPSHQVTQMGQEVILRCVPISNHLYFYWYRQILGQKVEFLVSFYNNEISEKSEIFDDQFSVERPDGSNFTLKIRSTKLEDSAMYFCATTQANPYRTGNTIYFGEGSWLTVV.

As concerns this clonotype: Just one base apart from a much larger clone, this may be a read error. The chain carries TRBV11-2 and TRBJ2-7, with TRBD1 identical over 7 bases. Unmatched junction bases numbered 2, after V lost 3 bases and J lost 3 bases. Per the germline V gene, CDR1 is SGHAT and CDR2 is FQNNGV. The CDR3 is 13 residues long. In DNA form, the CDR3 reads TGTGCCAGCAGCTTGACAGGGATCTACGAGCAGTACTTC. This encodes CASSLTGIYEQYF.

This clonotype has a count of ten or more. The chain is built from TRBV27 and TRBJ1-1; TRBD1 matches 8 bases. With 3 bases clipped from V and 1 base from J, the junction kept 4 bases outside the gene matches. Germline assignment: CDR1 MNHEY and CDR2 SMNVEV (reference sequence). This CDR3 contains 15 residues. This CDR3 is CASSFRTGWNTEAFF. The CDR3 DNA sequence: TGTGCCAGCAGTTTCCGGACAGGGTGGAACACTGAAGCTTTCTTT.

This clonotype showed up many times. The CDR3 loop is CASSRTPGSGNTIYF. The DNA of the CDR3 is TGTGCCAGCAGTCGGACCCCTGGCTCTGGAAACACCATATATTTT. The V call is TRBV6-5, the J call TRBJ1-3; no clear D gene. V lost 5 bases, J lost 0 bases, and 11 bases lay in between. Per the germline V gene, CDR1 is MNHEY and CDR2 is SVGAGI. The CDR3 runs 15 residues.

This clonotype has at least ten counts. The chain is built from TRBV2 and TRBJ2-5, with TRBD1 matching over 7 bases. The germline V gene encodes CDR1 SNHLY and CDR2 FYNNEI. The ends lost 7 bases at V and 5 bases at J; junction bases unmatched: 7. The CDR3 runs to 13 residues. The CDR3 region has the DNA TGTGCCAGCAAAGGGACAGCCTGGGAGACCCAGTACTTC. Encoded protein: CASKGTAWETQYF.

In this sample, this clonotype turned up many times. This chain connects TRBV29-1 to TRBJ2-5, with a weak D call TRBD2 (6 bases). CDR1 and CDR2 (germline): SQVTM, ANQGSEA. With 7 bases removed from V and 1 base from J, the gap between germline ends came to 13 bases. There are 13 residues in the CDR3. DNA for the CDR3: TGCAGCGGAACGGGGGAGACCCAAGAGACCCAGTACTTC. This sequence encodes CSGTGETQETQYF.

This clonotype has ten or more counts. The V and J genes are TRBV6-5 and TRBJ1-2; no clear D. CDR3 length: 16 residues. CDR1 is MNHEY, CDR2 SVGAGI, per germline. V was cut by 1 base and J by 3 bases, with 15 bases left in between. CDR3 sequence (DNA): TGTGCCAGCAGTTACTTGTGGCAGGTGGTAGACTATGGCTACACCTTC. Its protein is CASSYLWQVVDYGYTF.

This clonotype came up many times. The chain couples TRBV2 to TRBJ2-7, with D unclear. Trimming took off 1 base at V and 6 bases at J, with 10 bases between the two ends. Germline V gene sequence: CDR1 SNHLY, CDR2 FYNNEI. The CDR3 sequence is 13 residues long. The CDR3, as DNA: TGTGCCAGCAGTGAAGTTAACAGATCCGAGCAGTACTTC. Residues: CASSEVNRSEQYF. Full variable domain (remainder filled in from reference TRBV2 and TRBJ2-7): EPEVTQTPSHQVTQMGQEVILRCVPISNHLYFYWYRQILGQKVEFLVSFYNNEISEKSEIFDDQFSVERPDGSNFTLKIRSTKLEDSAMYFCASSEVNRSEQYFGPGTRLTVT.

Turning to this clonotype: An end of the junction does not agree with germline; a read error may underlie this. The CDR3 DNA is TGCGCCAGCAGCTTGGGGGGTTCCTACGAGAAGTACTTC. Encoded protein: CASSLGGSYEKYF. The chain has TRBV5-1 and TRBJ2-7; D remains unclear. Per germline, CDR1 SGHRS and CDR2 YFSETQ. CDR3 length: 13 amino acids.

V usage is TRBV27 and J usage is TRBJ1-5, with D perhaps TRBD1 (6 bases). This CDR3 contains 14 residues. The germline V and J ends were trimmed by 3 bases and 5 bases, with 11 bases remaining between them. Germline V gene data show CDR1 as MNHEY and CDR2 as SMNVEV (reference sequence). The CDR3 region is CASSLDRQYQPQHF. The CDR3 nucleotides are TGTGCCAGCAGTTTGGACAGACAATATCAGCCCCAGCATTTT.

This clonotype occurred many times. This chain joins TRBV29-1 and TRBJ1-1; the D is unclear. The CDR3 runs 14 residues. CDR1 is SQVTM and CDR2 is ANQGSEA in the germline V gene. Trimming took 0 bases from V and 0 from J, leaving 8 bases between them. CDR3 nucleotide sequence: TGCAGCGTTGAAGAGGTGAGTCTGAACACTGAAGCTTTCTTT. Translated, it gives CSVEEVSLNTEAFF.

V usage is TRBV24-1 and J usage is TRBJ2-2; TRBD1 is a possible D gene (6 bases). V lost 3 bases and J 3 bases, leaving 10 bases between the germline ends. This CDR3 comprises 15 residues. In germline, CDR1 is KGHDR, CDR2 SFDVKD. Written as DNA, the CDR3 is TGTGCCACCAGTGATCCACACAGGGACACCGGGGAGCTGTTTTTT. Translating it yields CATSDPHRDTGELFF.

This clonotype was detected many times. The V gene is TRBV12-3 or TRBV12-4, the J gene TRBJ1-2; TRBD1 might be the D (5 bases). The CDR3 contains 13 residues. V gave up 2 bases and J gave up 6 bases, with 10 bases separating them. The CDR3 loop is CASSLTGENGYTF. The CDR3 nucleotides read TGTGCCAGCAGTTTAACAGGAGAGAATGGCTACACCTTC.

This clonotype was seen a handful of times. The chain has TRBV19 and TRBJ2-5, with no clear D. The ends were cut back, 5 bases at V and 3 bases at J, with 7 bases in the middle. CDR1 and CDR2 from the germline V gene are LNHDA and SQIVND (reference sequence). This CDR3 spans 12 amino acids. The CDR3 sequence: CASSLGKETQYF. As DNA, the CDR3 is TGTGCCAGTAGTCTGGGGAAAGAGACCCAGTACTTC.

This clonotype was recorded at least ten times. This rearrangement joins TRBV28 to TRBJ1-2; 7 bases align to TRBD1. Germline values: CDR1 MDHEN, CDR2 SYDVKM. The CDR3 extends over 14 amino acids. After removal of 5 bases from V and 4 bases from J, the junction contained 7 bases not matched to a gene. CDR3 in amino acids: CASSRQGGIYGYTF. CDR3 nucleotides: TGTGCCAGCAGTAGACAGGGAGGGATCTATGGCTACACCTTC.

This clonotype was detected ten times or more. The chain couples TRBV11-2 to TRBJ2-7; no reliable D call. V lost 2 bases, J lost 4 bases, and 9 bases lay in between. The CDR3 consists of 13 residues. Germline V CDR1 and CDR2: SGHAT, FQNNGV. CDR3 sequence reads: CASSLNGVYEQYF. CDR3 bases: TGTGCCAGCAGCTTAAATGGGGTTTACGAGCAGTACTTC.

This clonotype was counted ten times or more. The CDR3 sequence is CSARSVRPPYEQYF. In DNA form, the CDR3 reads TGCAGTGCTAGAAGCGTTCGGCCACCCTACGAGCAGTACTTC. The chain joins TRBV20-1 to TRBJ2-7; D unclear. In germline, CDR1 is DFQATT, CDR2 SNEGSKA (reference sequence). The V gene lost 2 bases and the J gene lost 2 bases, with 13 bases spanning the gap. CDR3 length: 14 residues.

This clonotype was counted a few times. This chain joins TRBV12-3 or TRBV12-4 and TRBJ2-5, with D perhaps matching TRBD2 (6 bases). This CDR3 is 15 amino acids long. The germline V and J ends were trimmed by 6 bases and 2 bases, with 16 bases remaining between them. The chain's CDR3 is CASSSNSGRQETQYF. In DNA form, the CDR3 reads TGTGCCAGCAGCTCCAATAGCGGAAGACAAGAGACCCAGTACTTC.

Many counts were recorded for this clonotype. This chain uses TRBV6-1 with TRBJ2-6; D might be TRBD2 (5 bases). Germline CDR1 and CDR2: MNHNS and SASEGT. Trimming pared 6 bases from V and 0 bases from J, leaving 6 bases between. The CDR3 runs to 14 residues. This CDR3 is CASRRDSGANVLTF. The CDR3 DNA reads as TGTGCCAGCAGACGGGACTCTGGGGCCAACGTCCTGACTTTC.